This T cell receptor (beta chain) stems from a study of Ad26.COV2.S vaccination and SARS-CoV-2 variants. Study context: A participant enrolled in the COV1001 Ad26.COV2.S trial arm provided the sample.

Overall study results and limits: Placebo recipients and vaccine recipients were similar in non-spike TCR breadth.

Generated by immunoSEQ multiplex PCR, the TCRdb table keeps only in-frame clones and is missing some. The data show 380,000 or so clones, with around 89% seen just once and about 4.6% held by the top ten. As concerns this clone: Antigen: not known.

The treatment: roughly 18 received Ad26.COV2.S at low or high dose, single or two shots; several received placebo; per-sample allocation not given. The investigators took samples on day 63 after the first vaccine or placebo injection. The donor's status was that of an adult aged 18-55 years in Boston. V trimming: 5 bases; J trimming: 2 bases; junction bases outside the gene matches: 14. The CDR3 covers 17 residues. Germline lookup yields CDR1 GTSNPN and CDR2 SVGIG (reference sequence). The source is a person between 18 and 59 years old who received the Ad26.COV2.S COVID-19 vaccine or a placebo. The V gene is TRBV30, the J gene TRBJ2-3; 9 bases fit TRBD2. The sequencing here drew on peripheral blood, taken in a trial of Ad26.COV2.S vaccine versus placebo. The CDR3 region is CAWAQAFIAGATDTQYF. CDR3 sequence (DNA): TGTGCCTGGGCCCAAGCTTTCATAGCGGGAGCCACAGATACGCAGTATTTT. The entire variable domain, with the rest obtained from reference TRBV30 and TRBJ2-3, is as follows: SQTIHQWPATLVQPVGSPLSLECTVEGTSNPNLYWYRQAAGRGLQLLFYSVGIGQISSEVPQNLSASRPQDRQFILSSKKLLLSDSGFYLCAWAQAFIAGATDTQYFGPGTRLTVL.